In its sample, the clone carrying this T cell receptor beta chain was seen once. Profiled with immunoSEQ multiplex PCR; TCRdb holds only in-frame clones, not every one. The sample records a few million clones, 85% to 95% being singletons. The length of the CDR3 is 16 residues. J lost 2 bases, V lost 4 bases, and 6 bases had no gene match. Germline CDR1 is SGDLS and CDR2 is YYNGEE. This sample was included in a study of shared clonotypes between healthy human individuals. Naivety among CD8 cells was defined by CD45RO negativity and positive CCR7 selection, thereby excluding terminally differentiated effector memory CD45RA+ cells. Healthy adults negative for HIV, lacking recent acute infections or vaccinations, served as donors.

The rearrangement links TRBV9 to TRBJ2-7, with 13 bases that match TRBD2. The clonotype was recovered from a man in his late teens or twenties in good health. Some clones in this sample may be carry-over from other donors' samples. Sequencing was done on a sample of naive CD8+ T cells from PBMCs. CDR3 DNA sequence: TGTGCCAGCAGCTCAGGACTAGCGGGGGCCACCTACGAGCAGTACTTC. Translation: CASSSGLAGATYEQYF.